This T cell receptor beta chain is drawn from a study of blood T cell repertoires in COVID-19 (dated by TCRdb to the early 2020s). Broadly, across the study: The collaborator samples originated in the United States, Italy and Spain and spanned the acute and convalescent phases of COVID-19. The sample metadata nearly always contained a de-identified subject ID, COVID-19 status, age in years and sex. Where available, HLA class I and class II types were obtained from metadata supplied by the sample provider rather than from assay-based typing. The samples were drawn from two sources: the first 160 participants of the ongoing ImmuneRACE study, and approximately 1,300 subjects contributed by 6 global collaborators. The material from the prospective study consisted of cDNA or gDNA derived from T cells, B-cell-depleted T cells, or PBMCs. Deeply sampled blood TCRbeta repertoires from subjects exposed to, actively infected with, or recovered from COVID-19 were included in the dataset. The repertoires were released in a freely available public database intended as a resource for research on the immune response to SARS-CoV-2. Overall results and qualifications from the work: The amount of clinical and demographic metadata varied by source and participant and was provided uncurated.

Participants in the prospective study were aged 18 to 89 years, lived in 20 to 25 United States geographic areas, and enrolled through a virtual design. To assign participants to cohorts, the prospective study relied on clinical history that participants themselves reported in a screening survey and a study questionnaire. ImmuneRACE Cohort 3 recovered participants were defined by two consecutive negative NP/OP PCR tests, healthcare professional clearance, or symptom resolution. Mobile phlebotomists in the prospective study collected whole blood, serum and a nasopharyngeal or oropharyngeal swab from every participant. Participants in the prospective study had the option to provide additional blood draws and questionnaires over a roughly two-month period. Prospective study blood samples were shipped either frozen or at room temperature before DNA extraction. Including the terminal cysteine and phenylalanine, the CDR3 comprises 14 residues. The retained sequence is limited to the CDR3, 42 bases, with the frame set at the first base. The germline V gene sets CDR1 to KGHDR and CDR2 to SFDVKD. The germline V end is reduced by 4 bases and the J end by 4 bases; junction bases left unmatched: 5.

TCRbeta CDR3 regions were amplified from genomic DNA by means of the immunoSEQ Assay, a bias-controlled multiplex PCR. As for the authors' bioinformatics: The number of nucleated cells in each sample was estimated by amplification of reference gene primers within the assay. To quantify the absolute abundance of each unique TCRbeta CDR3 rearrangement, sequence reads were collapsed and filtered. For each sample, productive Simpson clonality was calculated as the square root of Simpson's diversity index across productive rearrangements. Held by TCRdb, this immuneACCESS table contains in-frame sequences only and omits some clones. Under half of the omission traces to an unresolved V gene where checked; the cause of the rest is unknown. The DNA was the basis for D and trimming; V, J and clone size are from that table. The sample yields about 180,000 clones; around 85% were counted once. The leading ten clones occupy 6.2% of the sample.

This clone was seen a few times. Its antigen is still unknown. Per-base quality was not reported, and no clone a single base away is much larger than it. Rearrangement joined TRBV24-1 to TRBJ1-2, with 7 bases aligning to TRBD1. This receptor was obtained from a man aged 35 to 55 who had recovered from COVID-19. The material sequenced was PBMCs or T cells enriched from blood (not recorded which). The CDR3 region reads CATSEQGQLYGYTF. The DNA sequence is as follows: TGTGCCACCAGTGAACAGGGACAGCTCTATGGCTACACCTTC.